This T cell receptor beta chain was identified during a study of cytomegalovirus exposure and HLA in healthy donors. Study-wide points: Being productive about 87% or about 30% of the time was typical of most TCR beta V segments in an earlier analysis. The study labeled fewer than 200 TCR beta chains cytomegalovirus-associated. The study dropped some indistinguishable V segments, TRBV6-2 and TRBV6-3 among them.

The CDR3 is made up of 17 amino acids. Trimming at V came to 6 bases and at J to 2 bases, leaving 8 bases not matched to a gene. Germline V gives CDR1 KGHSH, CDR2 LQKENI. Regarding this clone: Its antigen is as yet unknown.

The PCR used 60 Vbeta and 13 Jbeta primers. The protocol was immunoSEQ multiplex PCR, while the TCRdb copy is restricted to in-frame clones and leaves out a portion. The sample yields about 170,000 clones, around 75% seen once. This chain links TRBV18 with TRBJ2-2, with 11 bases matching TRBD2. The sequence came from a male donor in good health and CMV-seronegative. The sequencing sample was made of PBMCs. For the CDR3, the DNA is TGTGCCAGCTCCCCAGGGACTAGCGGTATTAACACCGGGGAGCTGTTTTTT. It encodes CASSPGTSGINTGELFF.